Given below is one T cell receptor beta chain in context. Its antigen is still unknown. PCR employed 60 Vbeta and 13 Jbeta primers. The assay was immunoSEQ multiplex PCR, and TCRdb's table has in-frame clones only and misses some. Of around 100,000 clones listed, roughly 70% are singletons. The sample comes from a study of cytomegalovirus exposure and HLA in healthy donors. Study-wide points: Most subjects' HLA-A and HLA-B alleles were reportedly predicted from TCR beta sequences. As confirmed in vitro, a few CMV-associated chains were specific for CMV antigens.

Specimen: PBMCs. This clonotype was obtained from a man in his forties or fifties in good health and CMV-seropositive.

In nucleotides, the CDR3 is TGTGCCAGCAGCTCCTCCGGGACTAGCGGCTACAATGAGCAGTTCTTC. Translating it yields CASSSSGTSGYNEQFF. This chain joins TRBV7-6 and TRBJ2-1, with 11 positions matching TRBD2. Trimming took 4 bases from V and 3 from J; bases not matched to a gene: 5. The CDR3 extends over 16 amino acids. The germline V gene has CDR1 SGHVS and CDR2 FNYEAQ.